One and the same sample provided the 26 T cell receptor beta chains below, sequenced in a study of blood T cell repertoires in COVID-19. Clones were read by immunoSEQ multiplex PCR, and TCRdb kept only the in-frame ones, dropping some. This sample has about 360,000 clones; approximately 86% occur once, and the top ten carry about 3%. Material: peripheral blood. The source is a human donor in a cohort sampled during active COVID-19.

This chain connects TRBV5-1 to TRBJ2-5; possible D gene TRBD2, 5 bases. The CDR3 consists of 13 residues. Germline V gives CDR1 SGHRS, CDR2 YFSETQ. Trimming left V 0 bases short and J 5 bases short, with 8 bases between. In DNA form, the CDR3 reads TGCGCCAGCAGCTTGGAAGGGAGTGAGACCCAGTACTTC. Its translation: CASSLEGSETQYF. The variable domain in full, completed from reference TRBV5-1 and TRBJ2-5, reads KAGVTQTPRYLIKTRGQQVTLSCSPISGHRSVSWYQQTPGQGLQFLFEYFSETQRNKGNFPGRFSGRQFSNSRSEMNVSTLELGDSALYLCASSLEGSETQYFGPGTRLLVL.

V is TRBV5-4 and J is TRBJ2-5; D may be TRBD2 (6 bases). This CDR3 region has 14 residues. The germline V gene has CDR1 SGHNT and CDR2 YYREEE (reference sequence). Trimming stripped 1 base from V and 4 bases from J, with 11 bases between. CDR3 nucleotide sequence: TGTGCCAGCAGCTTGCCGGGAGAGGGAGAGACCCAGTACTTC. Protein product: CASSLPGEGETQYF.

This clone appeared a few times. The chain combines TRBV7-8 with TRBJ2-2; 13 bases fit TRBD2. The CDR3 totals 17 residues. Germline V gives CDR1 SGHVS, CDR2 FQNEAQ. V shed 1 base and J 5 bases; nucleotides not matched to a gene: 4. The CDR3 DNA reads as TGTGCCAGCAGCTTAGTAGGACTAGCGGGGGCGACCGGGGAGCTGTTTTTT. This gives the protein CASSLVGLAGATGELFF. The variable domain in full, with the rest retrieved from reference TRBV7-8 and TRBJ2-2, is GAGVSQSPRYKVAKRGQDVALRCDPISGHVSLFWYQQALGQGPEFLTYFQNEAQLDKSGLPSDRFFAERPEGSVSTLKIQRTQQEDSAVYLCASSLVGLAGATGELFFGEGSRLTVL.

J is TRBJ2-3 and V is TRBV5-4, with 10 bases lining up with TRBD2. Germline values: CDR1 SGHNT, CDR2 YYREEE (reference sequence). V shed 0 bases and J 4 bases; nucleotides not matched to a gene: 11. The CDR3 covers 18 residues. CDR3 coding DNA: TGTGCCAGCAGCTTGGGGTTTGGGAGCGGGAGGGCCCCAGATACGCAGTATTTT. Amino acids: CASSLGFGSGRAPDTQYF. Filled out from reference TRBV5-4 and TRBJ2-3, the complete variable domain reads ETGVTQSPTHLIKTRGQQVTLRCSSQSGHNTVSWYQQALGQGPQFIFQYYREEENGRGNFPPRFSGLQFPNYSSELNVNALELDDSALYLCASSLGFGSGRAPDTQYFGPGTRLTVL.

This clone was detected a few times. V gene TRBV6-5 combines with J gene TRBJ1-6; 7 positions agree with TRBD1. The CDR3 sequence is 14 residues long. From germline, CDR1 is MNHEY and CDR2 SVGAGI. Germline trimming cut 5 bases from V and 6 bases from J; bases unmatched to any gene: 4. This CDR3 reads CASSTGEANSPLHF. CDR3 in DNA: TGTGCCAGCAGTACAGGGGAGGCTAATTCACCCCTCCACTTT.

V is TRBV5-1 and J is TRBJ2-1; TRBD1 matches at 7 bases. This CDR3 region has 16 residues. The V segment lost 7 bases and the J segment 2 bases; nucleotides outside the gene matches: 12. The germline gives CDR1 SGHRS, CDR2 YFSETQ. DNA of the CDR3: TGCGCCAGCTCCTACGGTAGGGGGCGAGCCTACAATGAGCAGTTCTTC. Translating it yields CASSYGRGRAYNEQFF.

This clone was counted between two and nine times. This chain connects TRBV5-5 to TRBJ1-1; no definite D call. V dropped 0 bases and J dropped 11 bases, with 14 bases sitting between them. The CDR3 runs to 13 residues. Germline CDR1 SGHKS, CDR2 YYEKEE (reference sequence). The CDR3 loop reads CASSLDPRITAFF. Written as DNA, the CDR3 is TGTGCCAGCAGCTTGGACCCCAGAATTACGGCTTTCTTT.

The CDR3 sequence: CASSEPGQGVLTF. CDR3 in DNA: TGTGCCAGCAGCGAACCGGGACAGGGGGTCCTGACTTTC. The chain carries TRBV5-4 and TRBJ2-6; 10 bases match TRBD1. Germline CDR1 reads SGHNT; CDR2 reads YYREEE (reference sequence). The CDR3 has 13 amino acids. The ends lost 4 bases at V and 13 bases at J; junction bases unmatched: 5.

V usage is TRBV4-1 and J usage is TRBJ2-7; 10 bases are shared with TRBD2. Losses at the gene ends were 3 bases for V and 3 bases for J; bases not matched to a gene: 8. This CDR3 comprises 16 residues. The germline V gene has CDR1 MGHRA and CDR2 YSYEKL. In DNA, the CDR3 is TGCGCCAGCAGCCAGGCCAGCGGGGGGGCCCTCTACGAGCAGTACTTC. Encoded protein: CASSQASGGALYEQYF.

This clone was picked up one time. The chain has TRBV10-1 and TRBJ2-7; the match to TRBD1 covers 7 bases. CDR1 WNHNN and CDR2 SYGVQD come from the germline V gene (reference sequence). Germline trimming cut 6 bases from V and 3 bases from J; bases unmatched to any gene: 8. The CDR3 has 14 amino acids. CDR3 in DNA: TGCGCCAGCAGCGCCGAGGCAGGGGGCTACGAGCAGTACTTC. Translated: CASSAEAGGYEQYF.

Turning to this clone: This CDR3 is also generated by other DNA sequences in the sample. The chain has TRBV6-1 and TRBJ2-1; D call uncertain. Trimming pared 3 bases from V and 1 base from J, leaving 4 bases between. The CDR3 loop spans 13 amino acids. Germline V gene data show CDR1 as MNHNS and CDR2 as SASEGT. The CDR3 region has the DNA TGTGCCAGCAGTGATTCGTCCTACAATGAGCAGTTCTTC. This gives the protein CASSDSSYNEQFF.

This chain joins TRBV6-5 and TRBJ1-5; D ambiguous. Germline loops: CDR1 MNHEY, CDR2 SVGAGI. V was cut by 6 bases and J by 0 bases, with 6 bases left in between. This CDR3 is built from 13 residues. The CDR3 DNA sequence: TGTGCCAGCAGCGACAATAGCAATCAGCCCCAGCATTTT. Protein product: CASSDNSNQPQHF.

V gene TRBV19 combines with J gene TRBJ2-1, with D perhaps TRBD1 (5 bases). Trimming removed 5 bases from V and 7 bases from J, with 12 bases in between. The CDR3 totals 13 residues. The germline gives CDR1 LNHDA, CDR2 SQIVND (reference sequence). This chain's CDR3 is CASSQSGRNEQFF. DNA of the CDR3: TGTGCCAGTAGTCAATCAGGGCGAAATGAGCAGTTCTTC.

This clone was seen only once. The CDR3 coding sequence is TGCGCCAGCAGCTTGGGGGAGAGGGGGTCCTATGAAAAACTGTTTTTT. Encoded protein: CASSLGERGSYEKLFF. The chain is built from TRBV5-1 and TRBJ1-4; perhaps TRBD1 as D (6 bases). The CDR3 is 16 amino acids. Trimming took off 0 bases at V and 6 bases at J, with 15 bases between the two ends. Germline lookup yields CDR1 SGHRS and CDR2 YFSETQ.

The chain joins TRBV20-1 to TRBJ1-2; D ambiguous. V lost 2 bases to trimming and J lost 4 bases, with 5 bases between them. Germline V CDR1 and CDR2: DFQATT, SNEGSKA (reference sequence). This CDR3 contains 11 residues. The chain's CDR3 is CSARMAYGYTF. The CDR3 coding sequence is TGCAGTGCTAGAATGGCCTATGGCTACACCTTC.

The chain recombines TRBV3-1 (or the pseudogene TRBV3-2) with TRBJ1-2, with D possibly TRBD1 on 5 matching bases. The CDR3 totals 15 residues. The germline gives CDR1 LGHDT, CDR2 YNNKEL (reference sequence). Trimming took 2 bases from V and 2 from J, leaving 12 bases between them. The DNA of the CDR3 is TGTGCCAGCAGCCAAACCCCGACAGCAAACTATGGCTACACCTTC. Its protein product is CASSQTPTANYGYTF.

The table lists this clone with a few counts. J is TRBJ1-2 and V is TRBV18; a possible D gene is TRBD1 (6 bases). This CDR3 is built from 15 residues. Per the germline V gene, CDR1 is KGHSH and CDR2 is LQKENI. Trimming left V 2 bases short and J 2 bases short, with 12 bases between. The CDR3 spells CASSPADSPNYGYTF. CDR3 sequence (DNA): TGTGCCAGCTCACCAGCGGACAGCCCGAACTATGGCTACACCTTC.

The chain couples TRBV2 to TRBJ1-1, with 7 bases that match TRBD1. Germline loops: CDR1 SNHLY, CDR2 FYNNEI. V dropped 0 bases and J dropped 4; count of bases not matched to a gene: 11. CDR3 size: 17 residues. The CDR3, as DNA: TGTGCCAGCAGTGAAGCCACCTTGGAGGGGGCTGGCACTGAAGCTTTCTTT. Residues: CASSEATLEGAGTEAFF.

V and J are TRBV5-1 and TRBJ2-7; TRBD2 aligns across 16 bases. Losses at the gene ends were 4 bases for V and 5 bases for J; bases not matched to a gene: 9. The CDR3 covers 17 residues. Looked up from germline, CDR1 is SGHRS and CDR2 is YFSETQ. The CDR3 region is CASSPGTSGGVFHEQYF. Written as DNA, the CDR3 is TGCGCCAGCAGCCCTGGGACTAGCGGGGGGGTATTCCACGAGCAGTACTTC.

The chain uses TRBV6-5 and TRBJ1-5, with 7 bases identical to TRBD1. This CDR3 contains 14 residues. CDR1 is MNHEY and CDR2 is SVGAGI in the germline V gene. The J segment lost 10 bases and the V segment lost 5 bases, leaving 11 bases of the junction unmatched. The CDR3 sequence is CASSRTGEPSPQHF. CDR3 nucleotide sequence: TGTGCCAGCAGTCGAACAGGGGAACCGTCTCCCCAGCATTTT.

This sequence joins TRBV5-1 and TRBJ1-1; tentative D call: TRBD1 (6 bases). The germline V gene encodes CDR1 SGHRS and CDR2 YFSETQ. The CDR3 loop spans 16 amino acids. The V gene lost 4 bases and the J gene lost 3 bases, with 19 bases spanning the gap. The CDR3 is CASSARTVSGHTEAFF. DNA for the CDR3: TGCGCCAGCAGCGCAAGGACAGTTTCGGGACACACTGAAGCTTTCTTT. The full variable domain, completed using reference TRBV5-1 and TRBJ1-1, is KAGVTQTPRYLIKTRGQQVTLSCSPISGHRSVSWYQQTPGQGLQFLFEYFSETQRNKGNFPGRFSGRQFSNSRSEMNVSTLELGDSALYLCASSARTVSGHTEAFFGQGTRLTVV.

The chain carries TRBV18 and TRBJ1-3; 10 bases fit TRBD1. CDR3 length equals 16 residues. Germline V gene sequence: CDR1 KGHSH, CDR2 LQKENI. The J segment lost 6 bases and the V segment lost 1 base, leaving 6 bases of the junction unmatched. The CDR3 spells CASSPQPGTGENTIYF. The DNA for the CDR3 is TGTGCCAGCTCACCACAACCCGGGACAGGGGAAAACACCATATATTTT.

V and J are TRBV29-1 and TRBJ2-2; the match to TRBD2 covers 7 bases. Germline assignment: CDR1 SQVTM and CDR2 ANQGSEA. This CDR3 has 13 residues. Trimming at V came to 5 bases and at J to 4 bases, leaving 4 bases not matched to a gene. The CDR3 DNA is TGCAGCGTTCTAGCGGATGTCACCGGGGAGCTGTTTTTT. Translating gives CSVLADVTGELFF.

The chain is built from TRBV4-2 and TRBJ2-3; possibly TRBD1 for D (5 bases). Trimming pared 1 base from V and 0 bases from J, leaving 17 bases between. CDR3 length: 18 residues. CDR1 and CDR2 (germline): LGHNA, YNFKEQ. CDR3 in DNA: TGTGCCAGCAGCCAAGGTTCCATCAGGGTACCTAGCACAGATACGCAGTATTTT. It specifies CASSQGSIRVPSTDTQYF.

V usage is TRBV25-1 and J usage is TRBJ2-5, with D possibly being TRBD1 (5 bases). This CDR3 is 13 amino acids long. Germline V gene data show CDR1 as MGHDK and CDR2 as SYGVNS. Trimming removed 1 base at V and 6 bases at J, with 9 bases between. The CDR3 is CASSELDRKTQYF. The DNA for the CDR3 is TGTGCCAGCAGTGAATTAGACAGAAAGACCCAGTACTTC.

The DNA for the CDR3 is TGTGCCAGCAGTCAGCGGGAGGGGATCTACAATGAGCAGTTCTTC. Protein product: CASSQREGIYNEQFF. J is TRBJ2-1 and V is TRBV28, with 10 bases aligning to TRBD2. This CDR3 has 15 residues. Germline V gene data show CDR1 as MDHEN and CDR2 as SYDVKM. V gave up 5 bases and J gave up 3 bases; unmatched junction bases: 4. Drawing the rest from reference TRBV28 and TRBJ2-1, the complete variable domain is DVKVTQSSRYLVKRTGEKVFLECVQDMDHENMFWYRQDPGLGLRLIYFSYDVKMKEKGDIPEGYSVSREKKERFSLILESASTNQTSMYLCASSQREGIYNEQFFGPGTRLTVL.